These 24 T cell receptor beta chains were sequenced from one sample in a study of identical twins. TCRdb independently ran MiXCR on the 5' RACE reads; one entry per CDR3 protein. The data contain around 1.7 million distinct CDR3 sequences, roughly a third of them singletons. Sequenced: cord blood. These receptor sequences come from a newborn girl in good health.

The chain's CDR3 is CASSLYGVGLADYNEQFF. The CDR3 nucleotides read TGTGCCAGCAGCTTATATGGCGTAGGACTAGCGGACTACAATGAGCAGTTCTTC. The V and J genes are TRBV11-2 and TRBJ2-1; 10 bases fit TRBD2. Trimming at V came to 2 bases and at J to 3 bases, leaving 10 bases not matched to a gene. CDR3 length: 18 amino acids. Germline CDR1 reads SGHAT; CDR2 reads FQNNGV.

The rearrangement links TRBV20-1 to TRBJ1-2; possible D gene TRBD1, 6 bases. The CDR3 has 13 amino acids. Germline V lookup: CDR1 DFQATT, CDR2 SNEGSKA (reference sequence). Trimming stripped 6 bases from V and 1 base from J, with 12 bases between. CDR3: CSAQQGYNYGYTF. Here the CDR3 DNA reads TGCAGTGCCCAACAGGGCTATAACTATGGCTACACCTTC.

About this clonotype: With a much larger clone just one base away, this may be a read error. This chain joins TRBV28 and TRBJ1-2, with 8 bases fitting TRBD1. CDR1 MDHEN and CDR2 SYDVKM come from the germline V gene. This CDR3 comprises 13 residues. V lost 5 bases, J lost 3 bases, and 2 bases stayed unmatched. The DNA for the CDR3 is TGTGCCAGCAGTGCGGGACAGGACTATGGCTACACCTTC. This encodes CASSAGQDYGYTF.

Here the CDR3 DNA reads TGCAGCGTTGAAAGCCGACTAGCGGGGGCCCCCTACGGGCAGTACTTC. Its translation: CSVESRLAGAPYGQYF. The V and J genes are TRBV29-1 and TRBJ2-5; 12 positions agree with TRBD2. Per the germline V gene, CDR1 is SQVTM and CDR2 is ANQGSEA. The V gene end was trimmed by 2 bases and the J gene end by 11 bases; junction bases not matched to a gene: 15. The CDR3 loop spans 16 amino acids.

The chain has TRBV20-1 and TRBJ1-5; D call uncertain. The CDR3 consists of 15 residues. In germline, CDR1 is DFQATT, CDR2 SNEGSKA (reference sequence). V was pared by 1 base and J by 1 base, with 11 bases between. The CDR3 coding sequence is TGCAGTGCTAGAGCAACCCTTCGAAGCAATCAGCCCCAGCATTTT. Residues: CSARATLRSNQPQHF.

This clonotype showed up just a few times. The V and J genes are TRBV6-2 or TRBV6-3 and TRBJ2-3; TRBD2 might be the D (6 bases). The CDR3 length is 16 residues. The V end lost 0 bases, the J end lost 1 base, and 11 bases lay between the germline ends. Germline assignment: CDR1 MNHEY and CDR2 SVGEGT. CDR3 DNA: TGTGCCAGCAGTTACTCTGGTGGCGGGGGCACAGATACGCAGTATTTT. Its protein product is CASSYSGGGGTDTQYF.

This clonotype has just a few counts. J is TRBJ2-7 and V is TRBV3-1; the match to TRBD2 covers 7 bases. CDR3 length: 18 amino acids. CDR1 LGHDT and CDR2 YNNKEL come from the germline V gene (reference sequence). Trimming cost V 0 bases and J 0 bases; bases outside gene matches: 11. CDR3 residues: CASSQDPWEGPLSYEQYF. The CDR3 nucleotides read TGTGCCAGCAGCCAAGATCCGTGGGAGGGCCCCCTCTCCTACGAGCAGTACTTC.

This clonotype was detected only a few times. The chain carries TRBV2 and TRBJ2-1, with D possibly matching TRBD1 (5 bases). The CDR3 contains 16 residues. CDR1 is SNHLY and CDR2 is FYNNEI in the germline V gene. V was clipped by 3 bases and J by 2 bases, with 14 bases between them. The CDR3: CASSEANLRAYNEQFF. The DNA of the CDR3 is TGTGCCAGCAGTGAGGCCAACCTCAGGGCCTACAATGAGCAGTTCTTC.

V is TRBV24-1 and J is TRBJ2-5; 13 bases map to TRBD2. The germline V gene encodes CDR1 KGHDR and CDR2 SFDVKD. The CDR3 extends over 17 amino acids. V shed 4 bases, J shed 11 bases, and the junction held 15 bases outside the gene matches. CDR3 sequence reads: CATSDPTSGRAYNEQYF. The CDR3 DNA reads TGTGCCACCAGTGACCCCACTAGCGGGAGGGCCTACAATGAGCAGTACTTC.

The J gene is TRBJ1-2, the V gene TRBV4-2; D is possibly TRBD1 (5 bases). CDR3 length equals 14 residues. The V and J ends lost 1 base and 3 bases respectively, with 9 bases between them. Germline CDR1 reads LGHNA; CDR2 reads YNFKEQ. The CDR3 spells CASSQGTRDYGYTF. CDR3 sequence (DNA): TGTGCCAGCAGCCAAGGTACCAGGGACTATGGCTACACCTTC.

This clonotype was picked up a small number of times. The V gene is TRBV18, the J gene TRBJ1-6, with 8 bases aligning to TRBD1. Germline CDR1 and CDR2: KGHSH and LQKENI. This CDR3 contains 15 residues. V was pared by 3 bases and J by 5 bases, with 3 bases of the junction left unmatched. Written as DNA, the CDR3 is TGTGCCAGCTCACCGACGACAGGGGATAATTCACCCCTCCACTTT. Its protein product is CASSPTTGDNSPLHF.

A few counts support this clonotype. The rearrangement links TRBV20-1 to TRBJ1-4; 7 nucleotides align to TRBD1. The CDR3 runs to 16 residues. V was pared by 6 bases and J by 0 bases, with 10 bases of the junction left unmatched. The germline V gene encodes CDR1 DFQATT and CDR2 SNEGSKA (reference sequence). CDR3 sequence reads: CSATSYQGATNEKLFF. The CDR3 nucleotides read TGCAGTGCCACGTCTTACCAGGGGGCAACTAATGAAAAACTGTTTTTT.

This clonotype was found once. Germline is not matched at one junction end, which may reflect a read error. CDR3 DNA: TGTGCCAGTAGTATACGGGCCGGCTACACTTTC. Translating gives CASSIRAGYTF. The rearrangement uses TRBV19 and TRBJ1-2, with no clear D. This CDR3 has 11 amino acids. The germline gives CDR1 LNHDA, CDR2 SQIVND (reference sequence).

CDR3 nucleotide sequence: TGTGCCAGCAGTAACCTTGGGGGGCGGGGATACAATGAGCAGTACTTC. This translates into CASSNLGGRGYNEQYF. The chain has TRBV12-3 or TRBV12-4 and TRBJ2-5; D may correspond to TRBD1 or TRBD2 (6 bases each). Trimming took 5 bases from V and 11 from J, leaving 27 bases between them. The CDR3 loop spans 16 amino acids.

The chain links TRBV27 to TRBJ1-2; D is ambiguous. Germline lookup yields CDR1 MNHEY and CDR2 SMNVEV (reference sequence). There are 15 residues in the CDR3. V was cut by 5 bases and J by 4 bases, with 17 bases left in between. DNA for the CDR3: TGTGCCAGCAGTCCTCGTATCGGAATGAGCTATGGCTACACCTTC. Translating gives CASSPRIGMSYGYTF.

This clonotype appeared a few times. V usage is TRBV4-2 and J usage is TRBJ1-5, with a weak D call TRBD1 (5 bases). V lost 4 bases and J 5 bases, leaving 15 bases between the germline ends. Germline CDR1 LGHNA, CDR2 YNFKEQ. The CDR3 runs 15 residues. This chain's CDR3 is CASSPRRGGHQPQHF. The CDR3 DNA is TGTGCCAGCAGCCCCCGGAGGGGAGGACATCAGCCCCAGCATTTT.

The chain couples TRBV20-1 to TRBJ2-7, with no clear D. This CDR3 is 12 amino acids long. V was pared by 5 bases and J by 4 bases, with 12 bases between. CDR1 is DFQATT and CDR2 is SNEGSKA in the germline V gene (reference sequence). DNA of the CDR3: TGCAGTGCTGGCGAACCGTTGTACGAGCAGTACTTC. Its translation: CSAGEPLYEQYF.

This chain connects TRBV9 to TRBJ2-5; 7 bases agree with TRBD2. The CDR3 is made up of 15 amino acids. CDR1 is SGDLS, CDR2 YYNGEE, per germline. V trimming: 0 bases; J trimming: 4 bases; junction bases outside the gene matches: 6. CDR3 in DNA: TGTGCCAGCAGCGTAGGTTCGACTAGCCGAGAGACCCAGTACTTC. It encodes CASSVGSTSRETQYF.

This clonotype showed up just a few times. J is TRBJ2-7 and V is TRBV28; 9 nucleotides agree with TRBD1. The CDR3 totals 14 residues. CDR1 and CDR2 from the germline V gene are MDHEN and SYDVKM. Losses at the gene ends were 5 bases for V and 4 bases for J; bases not matched to a gene: 6. CDR3 region: CASSAGQGRYEQYF. CDR3 sequence (DNA): TGTGCCAGCAGTGCCGGACAGGGGAGGTACGAGCAGTACTTC.

Points on this clonotype: This may arise from a read error, as a much more abundant clone is one base away. The chain joins TRBV20-1 to TRBJ2-5; possible D gene TRBD2, 5 bases. The V end was cut by 0 bases, the J end by 11 bases, with 10 bases between. CDR3 size: 11 residues. The germline V gene encodes CDR1 DFQATT and CDR2 SNEGSKA (reference sequence). CDR3 DNA sequence: TGCAGTGCTAGAGATCGGGGATCGCAGTACTTC. It codes for CSARDRGSQYF.

The chain uses TRBV2 and TRBJ2-7; 8 bases match TRBD2. With 6 bases clipped from V and 7 bases from J, the junction kept 14 bases outside the gene matches. The CDR3 totals 15 residues. The germline V gene encodes CDR1 SNHLY and CDR2 FYNNEI. As DNA, the CDR3 is TGTGCCAGCAGCCTACTAGCGGAAGACTACAATGAGCAGTACTTC. It yields the protein CASSLLAEDYNEQYF.

The chain combines TRBV20-1 with TRBJ1-2, with a possible D match to TRBD1 (6 bases). Germline V gene sequence: CDR1 DFQATT, CDR2 SNEGSKA (reference sequence). CDR3 length: 12 residues. V was cut by 5 bases and J by 4 bases, with 11 bases left in between. CDR3: CSAPQGTYGYTF. The DNA for the CDR3 is TGCAGTGCTCCTCAGGGGACCTATGGCTACACCTTC.

This clonotype has only a few counts. The chain employs TRBV6-5 and TRBJ2-7; possibly TRBD1 for D (5 bases). Trimming took off 8 bases at V and 0 bases at J, with 17 bases between the two ends. The CDR3 totals 15 residues. CDR1 and CDR2 from the germline V gene are MNHEY and SVGAGI. The CDR3: CASPTGRSNSYEQYF. The CDR3 DNA sequence: TGTGCCAGCCCCACAGGTAGATCGAACTCCTACGAGCAGTACTTC.

J is TRBJ1-4 and V is TRBV5-1; TRBD1 matches at 10 bases. Germline V CDR1 and CDR2: SGHRS, YFSETQ. This CDR3 is built from 16 residues. Losses at the gene ends were 6 bases for V and 0 bases for J; bases not matched to a gene: 5. CDR3 residues: CASNEGQGATNEKLFF. In DNA form, the CDR3 reads TGCGCCAGCAACGAAGGACAGGGGGCAACTAATGAAAAACTGTTTTTT. The complete variable domain, with remaining parts taken from reference TRBV5-1 and TRBJ1-4, reads KAGVTQTPRYLIKTRGQQVTLSCSPISGHRSVSWYQQTPGQGLQFLFEYFSETQRNKGNFPGRFSGRQFSNSRSEMNVSTLELGDSALYLCASNEGQGATNEKLFFGSGTQLSVL.